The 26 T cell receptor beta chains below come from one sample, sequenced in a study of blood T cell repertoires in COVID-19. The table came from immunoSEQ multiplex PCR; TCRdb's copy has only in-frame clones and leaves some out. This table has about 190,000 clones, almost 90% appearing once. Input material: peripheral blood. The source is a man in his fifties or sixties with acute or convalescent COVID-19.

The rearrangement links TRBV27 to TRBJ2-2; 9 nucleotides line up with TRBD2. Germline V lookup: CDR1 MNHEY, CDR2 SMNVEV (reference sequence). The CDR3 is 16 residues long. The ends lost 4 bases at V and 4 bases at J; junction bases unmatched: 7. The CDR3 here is CASSWGAGGRTGELFF. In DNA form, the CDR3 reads TGTGCCAGCAGTTGGGGGGCGGGGGGGCGCACCGGGGAGCTGTTTTTT.

This CDR3 reads CASNLQGYNEQFF. CDR3 coding DNA: TGTGCCAGCAACTTACAGGGGTACAATGAGCAGTTCTTC. The chain recombines TRBV6-6 with TRBJ2-1, with TRBD1 matching 7 bases. Trimming at V came to 7 bases and at J to 4 bases, leaving 4 bases not matched to a gene. CDR1 is MNHNY and CDR2 is SVGAGI in the germline V gene (reference sequence). The CDR3 loop spans 13 amino acids.

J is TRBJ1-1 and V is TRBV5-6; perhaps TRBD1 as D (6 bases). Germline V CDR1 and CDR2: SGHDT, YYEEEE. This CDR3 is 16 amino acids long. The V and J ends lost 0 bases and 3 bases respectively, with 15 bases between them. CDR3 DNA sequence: TGTGCCAGCAGCTTGGGGGGGCCAGCGGTGGACACTGAAGCTTTCTTT. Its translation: CASSLGGPAVDTEAFF. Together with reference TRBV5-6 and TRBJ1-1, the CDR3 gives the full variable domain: DAGVTQSPTHLIKTRGQQVTLRCSPKSGHDTVSWYQQALGQGPQFIFQYYEEEERQRGNFPDRFSGHQFPNYSSELNVNALLLGDSALYLCASSLGGPAVDTEAFFGQGTRLTVV.

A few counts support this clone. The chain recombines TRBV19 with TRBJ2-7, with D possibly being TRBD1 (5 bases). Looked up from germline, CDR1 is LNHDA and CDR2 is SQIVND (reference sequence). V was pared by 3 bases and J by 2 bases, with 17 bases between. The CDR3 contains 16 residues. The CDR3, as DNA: TGTGCCAGTAGTATGGTCCCGCAGGGCCGGACCTACGAGCAGTACTTC. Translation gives CASSMVPQGRTYEQYF.

CDR3 amino acids: CASSQELIAALGYGYTF. In DNA form, the CDR3 reads TGTGCCAGCAGCCAAGAACTAATCGCGGCCCTCGGCTATGGCTACACCTTC. The V gene is TRBV4-2, the J gene TRBJ1-2; the D is unclear. Germline V gene data show CDR1 as LGHNA and CDR2 as YNFKEQ. The ends were cut back, 0 bases at V and 4 bases at J, with 18 bases in the middle. The CDR3 contains 17 residues.

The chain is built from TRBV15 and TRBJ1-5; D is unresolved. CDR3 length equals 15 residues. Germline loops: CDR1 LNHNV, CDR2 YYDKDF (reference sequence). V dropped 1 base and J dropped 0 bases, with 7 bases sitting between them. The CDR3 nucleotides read TGTGCCACCAGCAGAGGGCAGTATAGCAATCAGCCCCAGCATTTT. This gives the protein CATSRGQYSNQPQHF.

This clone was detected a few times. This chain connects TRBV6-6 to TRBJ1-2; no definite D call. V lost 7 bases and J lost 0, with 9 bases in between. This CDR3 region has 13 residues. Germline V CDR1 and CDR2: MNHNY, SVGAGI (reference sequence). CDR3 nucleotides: TGTGCCAGCACAGGCAGCTCTAACTATGGCTACACCTTC. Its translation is CASTGSSNYGYTF.

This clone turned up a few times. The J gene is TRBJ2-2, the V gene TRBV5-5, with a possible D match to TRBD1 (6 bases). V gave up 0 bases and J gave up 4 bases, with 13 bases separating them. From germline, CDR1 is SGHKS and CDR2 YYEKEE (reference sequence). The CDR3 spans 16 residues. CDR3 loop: CASSLGPTGRTGELFF. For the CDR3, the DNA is TGTGCCAGCAGCTTGGGGCCGACAGGACGCACCGGGGAGCTGTTTTTT.

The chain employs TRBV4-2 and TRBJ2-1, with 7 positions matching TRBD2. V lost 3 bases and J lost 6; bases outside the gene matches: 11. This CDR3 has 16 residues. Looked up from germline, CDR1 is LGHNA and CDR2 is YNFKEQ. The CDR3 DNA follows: TGTGCCAGCAGCCAGCACTCGGGGGGTCAAATCAATGAGCAGTTCTTC. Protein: CASSQHSGGQINEQFF.

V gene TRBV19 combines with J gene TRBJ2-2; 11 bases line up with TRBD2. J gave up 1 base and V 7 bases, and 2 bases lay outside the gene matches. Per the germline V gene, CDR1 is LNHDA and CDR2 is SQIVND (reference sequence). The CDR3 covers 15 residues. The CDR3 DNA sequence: TGTGCCAGTATGGGACTAGCGGAGAACACCGGGGAGCTGTTTTTT. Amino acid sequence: CASMGLAENTGELFF. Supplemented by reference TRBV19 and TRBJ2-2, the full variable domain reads DGGITQSPKYLFRKEGQNVTLSCEQNLNHDAMYWYRQDPGQGLRLIYYSQIVNDFQKGDIAEGYSVSREKKESFPLTVTSAQKNPTAFYLCASMGLAENTGELFFGEGSRLTVL.

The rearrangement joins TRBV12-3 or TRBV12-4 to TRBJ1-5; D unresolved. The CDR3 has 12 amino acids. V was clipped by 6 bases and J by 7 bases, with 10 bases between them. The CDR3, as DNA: TGTGCCAGCAGACTGATCAGGCAGCCCCAGCATTTT. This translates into CASRLIRQPQHF.

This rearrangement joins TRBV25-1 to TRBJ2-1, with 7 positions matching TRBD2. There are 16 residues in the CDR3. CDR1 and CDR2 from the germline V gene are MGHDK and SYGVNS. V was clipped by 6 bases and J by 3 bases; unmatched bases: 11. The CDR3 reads CASSERDYHLYNEQFF. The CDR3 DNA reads TGTGCCAGCAGCGAGCGGGACTACCACCTCTACAATGAGCAGTTCTTC.

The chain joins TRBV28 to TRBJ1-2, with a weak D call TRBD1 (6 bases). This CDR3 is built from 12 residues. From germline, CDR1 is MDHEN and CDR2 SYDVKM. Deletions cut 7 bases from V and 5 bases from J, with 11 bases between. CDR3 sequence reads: CASMRGGYGYTF. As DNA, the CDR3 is TGTGCCAGCATGAGGGGGGGGTATGGCTACACCTTC.

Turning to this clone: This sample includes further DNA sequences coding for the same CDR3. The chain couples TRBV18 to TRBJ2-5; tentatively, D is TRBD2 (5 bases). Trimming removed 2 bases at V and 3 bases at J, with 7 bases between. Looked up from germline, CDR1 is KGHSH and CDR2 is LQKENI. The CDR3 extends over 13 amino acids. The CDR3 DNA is TGTGCCAGCTCACCAGGGCGGGAAGAGACCCAGTACTTC. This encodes CASSPGREETQYF.

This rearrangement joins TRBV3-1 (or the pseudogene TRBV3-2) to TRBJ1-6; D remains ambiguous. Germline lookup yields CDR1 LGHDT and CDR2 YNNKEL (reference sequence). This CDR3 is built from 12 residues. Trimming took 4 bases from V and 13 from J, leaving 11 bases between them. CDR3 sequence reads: CASSRRSLPLHF. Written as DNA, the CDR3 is TGTGCCAGCAGCCGGCGGAGCCTCCCCCTCCACTTT.

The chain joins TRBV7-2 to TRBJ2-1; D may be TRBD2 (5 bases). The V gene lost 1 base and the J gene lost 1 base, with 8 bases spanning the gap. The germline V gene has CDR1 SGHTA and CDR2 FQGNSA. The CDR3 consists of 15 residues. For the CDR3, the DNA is TGTGCCAGCAGCTTAGTTCCGGGGTCCTACAATGAGCAGTTCTTC. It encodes CASSLVPGSYNEQFF.

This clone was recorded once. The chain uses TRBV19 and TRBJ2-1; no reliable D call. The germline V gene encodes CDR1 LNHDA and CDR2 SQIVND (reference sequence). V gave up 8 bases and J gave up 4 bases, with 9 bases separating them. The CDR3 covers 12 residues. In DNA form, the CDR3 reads TGTGCCAGTTTGGCACCATACAATGAGCAGTTCTTC. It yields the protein CASLAPYNEQFF.

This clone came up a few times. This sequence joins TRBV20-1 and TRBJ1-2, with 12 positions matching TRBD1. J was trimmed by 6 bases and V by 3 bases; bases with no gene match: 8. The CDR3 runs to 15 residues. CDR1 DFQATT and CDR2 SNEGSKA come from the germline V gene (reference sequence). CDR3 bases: TGCAGTGCTAGTGGAGGGGACAGGGGGCGTGATGGCTACACCTTC. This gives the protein CSASGGDRGRDGYTF.

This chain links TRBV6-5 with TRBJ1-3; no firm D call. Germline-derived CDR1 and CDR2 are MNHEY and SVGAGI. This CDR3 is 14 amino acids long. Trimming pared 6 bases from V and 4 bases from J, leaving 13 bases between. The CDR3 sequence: CASSRVGVGNTIYF. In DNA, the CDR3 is TGTGCCAGCAGCCGCGTCGGGGTGGGAAACACCATATATTTT.

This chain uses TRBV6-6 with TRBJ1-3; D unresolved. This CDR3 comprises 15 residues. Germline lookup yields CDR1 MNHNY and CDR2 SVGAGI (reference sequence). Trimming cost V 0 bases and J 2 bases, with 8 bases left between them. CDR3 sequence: CASSYSLDTGNTIYF. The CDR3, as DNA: TGTGCCAGCAGTTACTCACTAGATACTGGAAACACCATATATTTT.

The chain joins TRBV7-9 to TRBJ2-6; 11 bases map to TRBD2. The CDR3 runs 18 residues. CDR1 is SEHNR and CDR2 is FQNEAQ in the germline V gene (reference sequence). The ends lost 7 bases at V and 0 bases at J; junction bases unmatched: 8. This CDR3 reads CASTTSGGPISGANVLTF. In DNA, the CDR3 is TGTGCCAGCACAACTAGCGGGGGCCCGATCTCTGGGGCCAACGTCCTGACTTTC. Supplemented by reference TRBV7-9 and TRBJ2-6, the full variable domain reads DTGVSQNPRHKITKRGQNVTFRCDPISEHNRLYWYRQTLGQGPEFLTYFQNEAQLEKSRLLSDRFSAERPKGSFSTLEIQRTEQGDSAMYLCASTTSGGPISGANVLTFGAGSRLTVL.

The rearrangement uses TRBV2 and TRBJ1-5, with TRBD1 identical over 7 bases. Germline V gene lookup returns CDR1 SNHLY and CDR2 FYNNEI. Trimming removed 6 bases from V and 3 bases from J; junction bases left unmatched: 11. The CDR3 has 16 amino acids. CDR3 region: CASRPYPGTDNQPQHF. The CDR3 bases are TGTGCCAGCAGACCCTATCCCGGGACAGACAATCAGCCCCAGCATTTT.

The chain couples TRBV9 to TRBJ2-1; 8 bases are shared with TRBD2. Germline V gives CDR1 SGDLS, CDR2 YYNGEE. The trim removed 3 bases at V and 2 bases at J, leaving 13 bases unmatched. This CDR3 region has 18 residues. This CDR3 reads CASSAGVGAGATYNEQFF. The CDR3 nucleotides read TGTGCCAGCAGCGCAGGAGTGGGAGCGGGGGCTACCTACAATGAGCAGTTCTTC. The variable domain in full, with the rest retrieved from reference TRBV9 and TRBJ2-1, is DSGVTQTPKHLITATGQRVTLRCSPRSGDLSVYWYQQSLDQGLQFLIQYYNGEERAKGNILERFSAQQFPDLHSELNLSSLELGDSALYFCASSAGVGAGATYNEQFFGPGTRLTVL.

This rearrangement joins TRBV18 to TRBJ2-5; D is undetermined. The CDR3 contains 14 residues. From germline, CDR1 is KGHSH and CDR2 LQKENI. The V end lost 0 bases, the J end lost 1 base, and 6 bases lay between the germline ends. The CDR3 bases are TGTGCCAGCTCACCACCGGGCAGCCAAGAGACCCAGTACTTC. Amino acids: CASSPPGSQETQYF. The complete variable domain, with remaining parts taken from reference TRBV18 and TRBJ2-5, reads NAGVMQNPRHLVRRRGQEARLRCSPMKGHSHVYWYRQLPEEGLKFMVYLQKENIIDESGMPKERFSAEFPKEGPSILRIQQVVRGDSAAYFCASSPPGSQETQYFGPGTRLLVL.

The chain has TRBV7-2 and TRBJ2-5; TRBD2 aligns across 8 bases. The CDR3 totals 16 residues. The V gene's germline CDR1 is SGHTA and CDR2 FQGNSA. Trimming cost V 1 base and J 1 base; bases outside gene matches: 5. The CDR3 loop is CASSLGGGGIQETQYF. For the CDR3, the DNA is TGTGCCAGCAGCTTAGGGGGCGGGGGGATCCAAGAGACCCAGTACTTC.

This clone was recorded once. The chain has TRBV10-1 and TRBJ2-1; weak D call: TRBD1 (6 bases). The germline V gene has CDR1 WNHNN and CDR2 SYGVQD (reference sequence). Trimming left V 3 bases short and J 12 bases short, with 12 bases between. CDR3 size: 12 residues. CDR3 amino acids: CASSEDGTRQFF. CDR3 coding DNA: TGCGCCAGCAGTGAAGATGGGACAAGGCAGTTCTTC.